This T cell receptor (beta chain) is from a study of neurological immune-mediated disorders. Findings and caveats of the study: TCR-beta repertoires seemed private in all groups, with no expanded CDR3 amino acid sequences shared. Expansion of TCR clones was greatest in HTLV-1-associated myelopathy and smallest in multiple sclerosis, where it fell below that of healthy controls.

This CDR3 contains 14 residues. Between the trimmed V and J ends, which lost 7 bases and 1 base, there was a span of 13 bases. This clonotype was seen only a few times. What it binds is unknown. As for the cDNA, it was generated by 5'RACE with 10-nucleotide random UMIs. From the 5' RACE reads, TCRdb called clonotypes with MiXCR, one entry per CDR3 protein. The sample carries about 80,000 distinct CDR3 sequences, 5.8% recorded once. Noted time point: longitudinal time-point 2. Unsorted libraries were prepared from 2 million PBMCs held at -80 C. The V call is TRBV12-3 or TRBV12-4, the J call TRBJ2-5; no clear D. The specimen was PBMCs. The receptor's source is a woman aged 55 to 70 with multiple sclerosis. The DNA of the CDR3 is TGTGCCAGCACACCGACCGCGCCCCAAGAGACCCAGTACTTC. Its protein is CASTPTAPQETQYF.